These T cell receptor beta chains were read from a single sample in a study of cytomegalovirus exposure and HLA in healthy donors. Using immunoSEQ multiplex PCR, the repertoire was profiled, and TCRdb retains in-frame clones only, with some absent. This table has 200,000 to 250,000 clones, around nine tenths appearing once. The sequencing sample was made of PBMCs. The receptors stem from a woman aged 18-29 years in good health and CMV-seronegative. Both conserved end residues are part of each CDR3. Each record gives: clone size, D gene, V gene, J gene, CDR3 DNA, CDR3 protein. A D gene is named only where the DNA matches it firmly. Part of the rows lack a size; the others show once, few, many or a class for expanded clones.

>.|TRBD2|TRBV25-1|TRBJ2-5
TGTGCCAGCAGTGAAGGCGGGAGTGGCGGGACCCAGTACTTC
CASSEGGSGGTQYF
>.|TRBD1|TRBV14|TRBJ1-1
TGTGCCAGCAGCCAAGAAGGGACAGGGAACACTGAAGCTTTCTTT
CASSQEGTGNTEAFF
>.|.|TRBV4-2|TRBJ2-3
TGTGCCAGCAGCCAAGCCCAGACTAGCACAGATACGCAGTATTTT
CASSQAQTSTDTQYF
>.|TRBD2|TRBV19|TRBJ2-1
TGTGCCAGTAGTCCGGGGACTAGCGGCTACAATGAGCAGTTCTTC
CASSPGTSGYNEQFF
>.|TRBD1|TRBV10-3|TRBJ1-5
TGTGCCATCAGCCCGGACAGGGAGTATCAGCCCCAGCATTTT
CAISPDREYQPQHF
>.|TRBD2|TRBV6-5|TRBJ2-1
TGTGCCAGCAGTGACCTAGCGGGGGGGCCGTTGATCTTC
CASSDLAGGPLIF
>.|TRBD1|TRBV2|TRBJ2-3
TGTGCCAGCAGTGAGGTCCCGGGACAGCTCACTTATACGCAGTATTTT
CASSEVPGQLTYTQYF
>.|.|TRBV7-8|TRBJ2-3
TGTGCCAGCAGCTTACGAAGCAGCACAGATACGCAGTATTTT
CASSLRSSTDTQYF
>.|.|TRBV5-1|TRBJ1-1
TGCGCCAGCAGGGATCAGGGGAACACTGAAGCTTTCTTT
CASRDQGNTEAFF
>.|TRBD1|TRBV28|TRBJ1-2
TGTGCCAGCAGGCCGGGACAGGGGTTGAACTATGGCTACACCTTC
CASRPGQGLNYGYTF
>.|TRBD1|TRBV7-9|TRBJ2-3
TGTGCCAGCAGCACGGACAGGGCCGCAGATACGCAGTATTTT
CASSTDRAADTQYF
>.|TRBD1|TRBV7-9|TRBJ1-1
TGTTCCAGCAGCGCTGGGACAGCCAACACTGAAGCTTTCTTT
CSSSAGTANTEAFF
>few|TRBD1|TRBV5-6|TRBJ2-7
TGTGCCAGCAGCTTGGGGACAGGGGGTTACGAGCAGTACTTC
CASSLGTGGYEQYF
>few|TRBD1|TRBV29-1|TRBJ1-2
TGCAGCGAACGGTCCGGGACAGGGGGCGGCGGCTACACCTTC
CSERSGTGGGGYTF
>.|.|TRBV4-1|TRBJ2-1
TGCGCCAGCAGCCAAGCCCCCCCAGGGGCTGGAAATGAGCAGTTCTTC
CASSQAPPGAGNEQFF
>.|TRBD1|TRBV5-5|TRBJ1-1
TGTGCCAGCAGCCGTAACGTCTGGACAGGGGGCAAGTTCGACACTGAAGCTTTCTTT
CASSRNVWTGGKFDTEAFF
>.|.|TRBV6-5|TRBJ2-2
TGTGCCAGCACCCTCACAGGGAGAACCGGGGAGCTGTTTTTT
CASTLTGRTGELFF
>.|TRBD1|TRBV25-1|TRBJ2-4
TGTGCCAGAAAGGGGGACAGATACCTTGAACTAGCCAAAAACATTCAGTACTTC
CARKGDRYLELAKNIQYF
>.|TRBD1|TRBV11-2|TRBJ2-5
TGTGCCAGCAGCGTACAGGGGGCCAGTCAAGAGACCCAGTACTTC
CASSVQGASQETQYF
>.|.|TRBV9|TRBJ2-2
TGTGCCAGCAGCGTAGCTCCCAGCGGGGAGCTGTTTTTT
CASSVAPSGELFF
>.|.|TRBV25-1|TRBJ2-5
TGTGCCAGCAGTGAACAGCGCCCCCGAAGGGAGACCCAGTACTTC
CASSEQRPRRETQYF
>.|.|TRBV7-2|TRBJ1-3
TGTGCCAGCAGCTTAGCGCGGGGTAGCTCTGGAAACACCATATATTTT
CASSLARGSSGNTIYF
>.|TRBD1|TRBV6-1|TRBJ2-1
TGTGCCAGCAGTGGCAGGGGGCATGAGCAGTTCTTC
CASSGRGHEQFF
>.|TRBD2|TRBV6-6|TRBJ2-5
TGTGCCAGCAGTTCCGGGATAGCGGGGGGTGAGACCCAGTACTTC
CASSSGIAGGETQYF
>.|.|TRBV4-3|TRBJ1-2
TGCGCCAGCAGCCAAGATAGTCGTAACCGTATGGGCTACACCTTC
CASSQDSRNRMGYTF
>once|.|TRBV10-2|TRBJ2-1
TGCGCCAGCAGTGTTCTGGTAGGGGGGGCATCAAATGAGCAGTTCTTC
CASSVLVGGASNEQFF
>.|.|TRBV6-6|TRBJ2-5
TGTGCCAGCAGTTACGCGCAGGGCGGGACCCAGTACTTC
CASSYAQGGTQYF
>.|.|TRBV19|TRBJ1-2
TGTGCCAGTAGTACCCAGGGTCGACGTCAACCAAACTATGGCTACACCTTC
CASSTQGRRQPNYGYTF
>once|TRBD2|TRBV2|TRBJ2-2
TGTGCCAGCAGTGGGAGCGGGGGAGGCGGGGAGCTGTTTTTT
CASSGSGGGGELFF
>.|TRBD2|TRBV18|TRBJ2-7
TGTGCCAGCTCACAAATAGGGACTAGGGACTCCGAGCAGTACTTC
CASSQIGTRDSEQYF
>.|TRBD1|TRBV2|TRBJ1-5
TGTGCCAGCAGTGAATTTGGGGGACAGGGGAATCAGCCCCAGCATTTT
CASSEFGGQGNQPQHF
>.|TRBD1|TRBV11-3|TRBJ1-3
TGTGCCAGCAGGGACAGGGGAGCCGGAAACACCATATATTTT
CASRDRGAGNTIYF
>.|TRBD1|TRBV7-9|TRBJ2-7
TGTGCCAGCAGCCTAGGGCAGGGTCCTACAGGGGGCGAGCAGTACTTC
CASSLGQGPTGGEQYF
>.|TRBD2|TRBV11-2|TRBJ2-1
TGTGCCAGCAGCTTAGAGCCGGTGGGGCTAGCGGGCTACAATGAGCAGTTCTTC
CASSLEPVGLAGYNEQFF
>.|.|TRBV2|TRBJ2-2
TGTGCCAGCAGTGGGGGTACGGGACTTAGGGCCACCGGGGAGCTGTTTTTT
CASSGGTGLRATGELFF
>few|TRBD2|TRBV6-1|TRBJ2-7
TGTGCCAGCAGTGCTAGCGGGGGGATCTTTGCCGAGCAGTACTTC
CASSASGGIFAEQYF
>.|TRBD2|TRBV19|TRBJ2-1
TGTGCCAGCGCAAATCTAGCGGGAGTTTACAATGAGCAGTTCTTC
CASANLAGVYNEQFF
>.|TRBD2|TRBV11-2|TRBJ2-7
TGTGCCAGCACCTGGCGGGGACTAGCGGGAGTGGGCTCCTACGAGCAGTACTTC
CASTWRGLAGVGSYEQYF
>.|TRBD1|TRBV6-5|TRBJ1-4
TGTGCCAGCAGCCCCGGGACAGGGAAGGAAAAACTGTTTTTT
CASSPGTGKEKLFF
>.|.|TRBV30|TRBJ2-1
TGTGCCTGGAGGCCCCTAGGATCCGGGATGAATGAGCAGTTCTTC
CAWRPLGSGMNEQFF
>.|.|TRBV27|TRBJ1-1
TGTGCCAGCAGTTTTGGGAGTTGGACTGAAGCTTTCTTT
CASSFGSWTEAFF
>.|TRBD2|TRBV5-1|TRBJ2-5
TGCGCCAGCAGCTGGGGGACTAGCGGCCAAGAGACCCAGTACTTC
CASSWGTSGQETQYF
>.|.|TRBV15|TRBJ2-2
TGTGCCACCAGCAGAGATCGGTCGAACACCGGGGAGCTGTTTTTT
CATSRDRSNTGELFF
>.|TRBD1|TRBV7-2|TRBJ1-4
TGTGCCAGCAGCCCCCACAGGGGGACCAATGAAAAACTGTTTTTT
CASSPHRGTNEKLFF
>.|TRBD1|TRBV29-1|TRBJ2-7
TGCAGCGTGACGGGACAGGGCAGAACCGACTCCTACGAGCAGTACTTC
CSVTGQGRTDSYEQYF
>.|.|TRBV5-1|TRBJ2-2
TGCGCCAGCAGTTACCAGCCAGGGGGGAGGAACACCGGGGAGCTGTTTTTT
CASSYQPGGRNTGELFF
>.|.|TRBV7-9|TRBJ2-3
TGTGCCAGCACCCTGCAGTATTTT
CASTLQYF
>.|.|TRBV4-2|TRBJ1-6
TGTGCCAGCAGCCAAGCTACGGGGATGGGTTCACCCCTCCACTTT
CASSQATGMGSPLHF
>many|TRBD1|TRBV4-3|TRBJ1-1
TGCGCCAGCAGCTGGAGGACAGGAGACACTGAAGCTTTCTTT
CASSWRTGDTEAFF
>.|TRBD2|TRBV30|TRBJ2-1
TGTGCCTGGAGTGTCGGACTAGCGGCGGAGGTACGCCCTTCCTACAATGAGCAGTTCTTC
CAWSVGLAAEVRPSYNEQFF
>.|.|TRBV7-8|TRBJ2-7
TGTGCCAGCAGGCAGGGTCCGACGTACGAGCAGTACTTC
CASRQGPTYEQYF
>.|TRBD1|TRBV2|TRBJ2-7
TGTGCCGGGGCCAAGGGACAGTCCTACGAGCAGTACTTC
CAGAKGQSYEQYF
>.|TRBD1|TRBV5-1|TRBJ1-4
TGCGCCAGCAGCTTGGAGGTGGCGGGACAGGGGTTTGAAAAACTGTTTTTT
CASSLEVAGQGFEKLFF
>.|.|TRBV5-1|TRBJ1-1
TGCGCCAGCAGCTTGCAGGTTTTGAACACTGAAGCTTTCTTT
CASSLQVLNTEAFF
>.|TRBD1|TRBV2|TRBJ2-7
TGTGCCAGCAGTGGGGACAGGGCCTACGAGCAGTACTTC
CASSGDRAYEQYF
>.|TRBD1|TRBV19|TRBJ1-5
TGTGCCAGTAGTTGGACAGGAGCCAATCAGCCCCAGCATTTT
CASSWTGANQPQHF